Sequencing of this T cell receptor beta chain was carried out in a study of radiotherapy plus CTLA-4 blockade in lung cancer (dated by TCRdb to 2016 to 2019). Study-wide context: Among enrolled patients, roughly 18% had an objective response and approximately 30% reached disease control.

V ends up 4 bases short and J 8 bases short, with an unmatched junction base count of 5. The CDR3 starts with the cysteine, ends with the phenylalanine, and has 14 residues. Just the 42-base CDR3 DNA is kept, in frame starting at base 1. CDR1 is given as SEHNR and CDR2 as FQNEAQ, both from the germline V gene (reference sequence). The investigation overall reported the following: After treatment with radiotherapy and ipilimumab, TCR clones that originated in tumors expanded in peripheral blood. Increased serum interferon-beta after radiation, together with early dynamic changes in blood T cell clones, were reported to be the strongest predictors of response.

The receptor library was made with the immunoSEQ multiplex PCR assay. TCRdb mirrors the immuneACCESS table, restricted to in-frame sequences. Some clones are absent from its copies; in checked studies, under half trace to an unresolved V gene, and the reason for the others is unknown. The sample records approximately 48,000 clones, about four fifths of which are singletons. The ten biggest clones cover around 5.1% of the sample. For this clone: Its antigen remains undetermined. No base qualities exist here, and no much larger clone lies one base off it.

In this study, focal radiation therapy paired with CTLA-4 blockade (ipilimumab) was tested in patients who had chemo-refractory metastatic non-small-cell lung cancer. The specimen was peripheral blood, collected from a patient treated with radiotherapy plus ipilimumab. This TCR came from a human donor with non-small cell lung cancer whose response to radiotherapy plus ipilimumab could not be evaluated. The V gene is TRBV7-9 and the J gene is TRBJ2-1; 10 central bases correspond to TRBD2. DNA sequence: TGTGCCAGCAGCTCCGGACTAGCGGTCCATGAGCAGTTCTTC. The encoded protein is CASSSGLAVHEQFF.